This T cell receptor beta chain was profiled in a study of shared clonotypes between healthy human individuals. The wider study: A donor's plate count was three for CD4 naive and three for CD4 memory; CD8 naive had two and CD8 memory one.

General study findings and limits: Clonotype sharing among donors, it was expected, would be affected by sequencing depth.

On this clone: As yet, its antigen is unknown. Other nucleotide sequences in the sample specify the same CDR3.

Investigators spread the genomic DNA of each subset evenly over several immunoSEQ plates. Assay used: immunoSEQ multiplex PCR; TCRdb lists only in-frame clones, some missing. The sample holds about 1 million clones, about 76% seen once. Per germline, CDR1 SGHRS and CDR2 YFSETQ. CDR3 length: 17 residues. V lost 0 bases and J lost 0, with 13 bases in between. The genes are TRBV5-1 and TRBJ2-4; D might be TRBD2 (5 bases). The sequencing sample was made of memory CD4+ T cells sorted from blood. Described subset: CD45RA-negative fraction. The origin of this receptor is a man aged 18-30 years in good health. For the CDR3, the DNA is TGCGCCAGCAGCTTGGATGGGAGTGGGAGAGCCAAAAACATTCAGTACTTC. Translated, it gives CASSLDGSGRAKNIQYF.